This TCR beta chain is from a study of T cells after yellow fever vaccination. This clonotype came up a few times. TCRdb re-derived calls from the 5' RACE reads in MiXCR, one entry per CDR3 protein. The sample has roughly 120,000 distinct CDR3 sequences, roughly 6.7% seen once. This specimen was CD4+ T cells sorted from PBMCs, taken 10 days after the first yellow fever vaccination. This TCR was recovered from a man aged 18-30 years who received the YFV17D yellow fever vaccine.

The DNA for the CDR3 is TGTGCCAGTAGTATAGATCCGCGCGGGGGCACCGGGGAGCTGTTTTTT. This gives the protein CASSIDPRGGTGELFF. The chain couples TRBV19 to TRBJ2-2, with 7 nucleotides matching TRBD2. Trimming removed 0 bases from V and 4 bases from J; junction bases left unmatched: 5. The CDR3 covers 16 residues. Germline-derived CDR1 and CDR2 are LNHDA and SQIVND (reference sequence).